This TCR beta chain is from a study of T cells in Graves' hyperthyroidism and ophthalmopathy. Study conclusions and caveats: A model built on 13 V-J features separated ophthalmopathy from stable hyperthyroidism.

TCR beta CDR3 sequences were amplified from RNA transcripts. The study used the HTBI primer set for a first-round RT-PCR of the TCR CDR3. TCRdb redid the calling of the multiplex PCR reads with MiXCR, one entry per CDR3 protein. Found here are 90,000 to 120,000 distinct CDR3 sequences, roughly 15% of them singletons; the top ten hold less than 50%. This CDR3 region has 13 residues. V was shortened by 3 bases and J by 6 bases, with 10 bases between the two germline ends. CDR1 and CDR2 (germline): SGHVS, FQNEAQ. Graves' hyperthyroidism showing no ophthalmopathy progression within 18 months was considered stable. Any patient presenting with uncontrolled infection, other autoimmune disease, pregnancy or lactation was left out. This clonotype came up many times. Its antigen is unidentified.

The chain employs TRBV7-8 and TRBJ2-3; D gene uncertain. This sequence originates from a woman aged 45-59 years with Graves' hyperthyroidism. The sequenced sample was blood. The DNA of the CDR3 is TGTGCCAGCAGCTTTTCCCGTGGGGATACGCAGTATTTT. Translation gives CASSFSRGDTQYF.